These 17 T cell receptor beta chains were sequenced from one sample in a study of T cell responses to AZD1222 COVID-19 vaccine. The method was immunoSEQ multiplex PCR; TCRdb's version includes in-frame clones alone and lacks a portion of them. This table holds 95,000 to 150,000 clones, 70% to 90% found once. Material: peripheral blood, obtained 28 days after the second AZD1222 dose. These receptors came from an adult who received the AZD1222 COVID-19 vaccine.

The rearrangement links TRBV18 to TRBJ2-2, with a possible D match to TRBD2 (5 bases). The V end was cut by 7 bases, the J end by 6 bases, with 15 bases between. CDR3 size: 14 residues. The germline CDR1 and CDR2 sequences are KGHSH and LQKENI. The CDR3 region is CASFREDYSGELFF. In nucleotides, the CDR3 is TGTGCCAGCTTCCGGGAAGACTATTCCGGGGAGCTGTTTTTT.

The V gene is TRBV30, the J gene TRBJ1-2; D is unclear. V lost 3 bases and J lost 8, with 7 bases in between. The CDR3 runs to 10 residues. Per germline, CDR1 GTSNPN and CDR2 SVGIG (reference sequence). The CDR3 DNA is TGTGCCTGGAGCCAAGGAGGCTACACCTTC. Residues: CAWSQGGYTF.

This clone showed up just once. The chain has TRBV30 and TRBJ2-7; 7 bases agree with TRBD2. CDR3 size: 14 residues. Germline trimming cut 3 bases from V and 0 bases from J; bases unmatched to any gene: 5. Germline V lookup: CDR1 GTSNPN, CDR2 SVGIG (reference sequence). The CDR3 reads CAWRGRAYSYEQYF. Here the CDR3 DNA reads TGTGCCTGGAGGGGGAGGGCCTACTCCTACGAGCAGTACTTC.

J is TRBJ1-2 and V is TRBV12-3 or TRBV12-4, with no clear D. The V gene lost 6 bases and the J gene lost 5 bases, with 13 bases spanning the gap. The CDR3 is 13 residues long. CDR3 DNA sequence: TGTGCCAGCAGCCTTCAGGCGCCGTATGGCTACACCTTC. It encodes CASSLQAPYGYTF.

The V gene is TRBV2, the J gene TRBJ2-6; D unclear. Trimming took 6 bases from V and 0 from J, leaving 21 bases between them. The length of the CDR3 is 19 residues. Germline CDR1 is SNHLY and CDR2 is FYNNEI. The CDR3 sequence is CASSPFLDTRPSGANVLTF. In DNA form, the CDR3 reads TGTGCCAGCAGCCCCTTTTTAGACACGAGACCCTCTGGGGCCAACGTCCTGACTTTC. Together with reference TRBV2 and TRBJ2-6, the CDR3 gives the full variable domain: EPEVTQTPSHQVTQMGQEVILRCVPISNHLYFYWYRQILGQKVEFLVSFYNNEISEKSEIFDDQFSVERPDGSNFTLKIRSTKLEDSAMYFCASSPFLDTRPSGANVLTFGAGSRLTVL.

The CDR3 sequence: CASSSSRGLGTQYF. CDR3 nucleotide sequence: TGTGCCAGCAGCTCTAGCAGGGGATTGGGGACCCAGTACTTC. The chain carries TRBV11-1 and TRBJ2-5; D possibly corresponds to TRBD1 (6 bases). The length of the CDR3 is 14 residues. Looked up from germline, CDR1 is SGHAT and CDR2 is FQDESV (reference sequence). The germline V and J ends were trimmed by 4 bases and 7 bases, with 16 bases remaining between them.

The chain links TRBV27 to TRBJ2-7, with D perhaps TRBD1 (5 bases). V lost 2 bases, J lost 2 bases, and 10 bases lay in between. CDR3 length: 14 amino acids. CDR1 and CDR2 from the germline V gene are MNHEY and SMNVEV (reference sequence). The CDR3 region has the DNA TGTGCCAGCAGTTTACACCAGGGAACCTACGAGCAGTACTTC. Amino acids: CASSLHQGTYEQYF.

There are a few counts of this clone. The chain carries TRBV29-1 and TRBJ1-1, with D unclear. Germline values: CDR1 SQVTM, CDR2 ANQGSEA. This CDR3 is built from 12 residues. Trimming took 6 bases from V and 1 from J, leaving 9 bases between them. The CDR3: CSVGVQNTEAFF. CDR3 DNA sequence: TGCAGCGTCGGAGTACAGAACACTGAAGCTTTCTTT.

The rearrangement uses TRBV19 and TRBJ1-4; weak D call: TRBD1 (5 bases). Trimming cost V 3 bases and J 3 bases, with 8 bases left between them. Germline lookup yields CDR1 LNHDA and CDR2 SQIVND (reference sequence). The CDR3 is 14 amino acids. For the CDR3, the DNA is TGTGCCAGTAGTATTTCGGGGGCTAATGAAAAACTGTTTTTT. It is translated as CASSISGANEKLFF.

This rearrangement joins TRBV12-3 or TRBV12-4 to TRBJ1-1; 7 bases are shared with TRBD1. The trim removed 6 bases at V and 6 bases at J, leaving 7 bases unmatched. The CDR3 is 13 residues long. The CDR3 is CASRRRQGSEAFF. DNA of the CDR3: TGTGCCAGCAGAAGGAGACAGGGTTCTGAAGCTTTCTTT.

In this sample, this clone turned up once. The chain joins TRBV19 to TRBJ1-5; the D is unclear. From germline, CDR1 is LNHDA and CDR2 SQIVND (reference sequence). With 6 bases removed from V and 0 bases from J, the gap between germline ends came to 9 bases. The CDR3 is made up of 14 amino acids. The CDR3 nucleotides read TGTGCCAGTAGGCTAGCTAATAGCAATCAGCCCCAGCATTTT. Its translation is CASRLANSNQPQHF. The full variable domain, rest sourced from reference TRBV19 and TRBJ1-5, is DGGITQSPKYLFRKEGQNVTLSCEQNLNHDAMYWYRQDPGQGLRLIYYSQIVNDFQKGDIAEGYSVSREKKESFPLTVTSAQKNPTAFYLCASRLANSNQPQHFGDGTRLSIL.

This clone came up a few times. The sample carries other DNA sequences with the same CDR3. This chain joins TRBV7-2 and TRBJ2-7; no firm D call. The CDR3 totals 14 residues. V lost 5 bases and J 3 bases, leaving 14 bases between the germline ends. Germline V CDR1 and CDR2: SGHTA, FQGNSA. The CDR3, as DNA: TGTGCCAGCAGCCTCCGCGACAAAATCTACGAGCAGTACTTC. Amino acid sequence: CASSLRDKIYEQYF.

The rearrangement uses TRBV21-1 and TRBJ2-2; TRBD1 is taken as the D call from the table, unchecked against the DNA. TRBV21-1 counts as a pseudogene. The CDR3 is 15 residues long. The CDR3 nucleotides are TGTGCCAGCAGCAAGCCGGGACAAAACACCGGGGAGCTGTTTTTT. This codes for CASSKPGQNTGELFF.

V is TRBV11-3 and J is TRBJ2-2; perhaps TRBD1 as D (6 bases). Trimming took 5 bases from V and 12 from J, leaving 22 bases between them. Germline lookup yields CDR1 SGHNT and CDR2 YENEEA. CDR3 size: 15 residues. The CDR3 coding sequence is TGTGCCAGCAGCCCGTCCGGGACACGGACTGGGAAGCTGTTTTTT. Translation: CASSPSGTRTGKLFF.

This chain links TRBV19 with TRBJ2-2, with a tentative D call TRBD1 (5 bases). Germline loops: CDR1 LNHDA, CDR2 SQIVND (reference sequence). Trimming stripped 6 bases from V and 0 bases from J, with 8 bases between. The CDR3 covers 14 residues. This CDR3 is CASRRTPNTGELFF. The DNA for the CDR3 is TGTGCCAGTAGGAGGACACCGAACACCGGGGAGCTGTTTTTT.

The V call is TRBV19, the J call TRBJ1-2, with a tentative D call TRBD1 (5 bases). V gave up 4 bases and J gave up 4 bases, with 13 bases separating them. There are 14 residues in the CDR3. Germline loops: CDR1 LNHDA, CDR2 SQIVND (reference sequence). Here the CDR3 DNA reads TGTGCCAGTAGTACCCGGGACGGAATCTATGGCTACACCTTC. Its translation: CASSTRDGIYGYTF. The variable domain in full, completed from reference TRBV19 and TRBJ1-2, reads DGGITQSPKYLFRKEGQNVTLSCEQNLNHDAMYWYRQDPGQGLRLIYYSQIVNDFQKGDIAEGYSVSREKKESFPLTVTSAQKNPTAFYLCASSTRDGIYGYTFGSGTRLTVV.

About this clone: Other DNA sequences of this sample code for an identical CDR3. V usage is TRBV28 and J usage is TRBJ1-1; D unresolved. Between the trimmed V and J ends, which lost 2 bases and 3 bases, there was a span of 4 bases. Germline loops: CDR1 MDHEN, CDR2 SYDVKM. The CDR3 length is 12 residues. CDR3 DNA sequence: TGTGCCAGCAGTTTAAGGTACACTGAAGCTTTCTTT. As protein: CASSLRYTEAFF.